The 17 T cell receptor beta chains in this list originate from one sample, sequenced in a study of T-cell reconstitution after alpha-beta-depleted transplantation in children. Using unique molecular identifiers, the investigators prepared the TCRbeta library. TCRdb used MiXCR to reprocess the PCR reads, holding one entry per CDR3 protein. Of about 270,000 distinct CDR3 sequences detected, about a tenth appear once; the ten largest clones hold about 9.5%. This specimen consisted of PBMCs from the stem cell graft donor, obtained from the stem cell graft. These receptors originate from a human donor who donated a stem cell graft to a child with SCID.

Notes on this clonotype: Since a much larger clone is just one base distant, this may be a read error. The chain has TRBV5-1 and TRBJ2-5; D is unclear. V lost 7 bases to trimming and J lost 1 base, with 14 bases between them. Germline values: CDR1 SGHRS, CDR2 YFSETQ. This CDR3 is built from 14 residues. The CDR3 loop is CASAFSVVQETQYF. CDR3 nucleotides: TGCGCCAGCGCCTTCAGCGTTGTCCAAGAGACCCAGTACTTC.

The table lists this clonotype with a few counts. The chain links TRBV5-1 to TRBJ2-1; unclear D gene. V dropped 0 bases and J dropped 7 bases, with 14 bases sitting between them. This CDR3 has 15 amino acids. The germline gives CDR1 SGHRS, CDR2 YFSETQ. As DNA, the CDR3 is TGCGCCAGCAGCTTGGCCCGGACGGGTTGGAATGAGCAGTTCTTC. Protein: CASSLARTGWNEQFF.

This clonotype was observed a handful of times. The rearrangement uses TRBV6-1 and TRBJ2-5; D might be TRBD2 (6 bases). Per the germline V gene, CDR1 is MNHNS and CDR2 is SASEGT. CDR3 length: 14 amino acids. Trimming pared 10 bases from V and 4 bases from J, leaving 19 bases between. CDR3 residues: CATTGVFRGETQYF. The CDR3 DNA reads as TGTGCCACCACGGGGGTGTTTCGTGGAGAGACCCAGTACTTC.

The chain carries TRBV7-9 and TRBJ1-3, with D unclear. This CDR3 has 13 amino acids. Between the trimmed V and J ends, which lost 3 bases and 6 bases, there was a span of 9 bases. Germline loops: CDR1 SEHNR, CDR2 FQNEAQ (reference sequence). The CDR3 DNA follows: TGTGCCAGCAGCTTTATCCCTCAAAACACCATATATTTT. Translating gives CASSFIPQNTIYF.

This clonotype occurred many times. The chain combines TRBV15 with TRBJ2-1; 9 bases match TRBD2. The CDR3 totals 17 residues. With V trimmed by 1 base and J by 4 bases, 8 bases remained unmatched. The germline gives CDR1 LNHNV, CDR2 YYDKDF (reference sequence). CDR3 DNA sequence: TGTGCCACCAGCAGAGTTACAAGCGGGGGGACATACAATGAGCAGTTCTTC. Its translation is CATSRVTSGGTYNEQFF.

This clonotype occurred a few times. This rearrangement joins TRBV6-1 to TRBJ2-5, with TRBD2 identical over 11 bases. The CDR3 spans 15 residues. Trimming took 6 bases from V and 2 from J; bases not matched to a gene: 5. The germline V gene has CDR1 MNHNS and CDR2 SASEGT. As DNA, the CDR3 is TGTGCCAGCAGACCGGGACTAGCGGAACAAGAGACCCAGTACTTC. Residues: CASRPGLAEQETQYF.

V and J are TRBV12-3 or TRBV12-4 and TRBJ2-5, with D unresolved. V was shortened by 6 bases and J by 4 bases, with 15 bases between the two germline ends. This CDR3 has 14 amino acids. CDR3 nucleotides: TGTGCCAGCAGCCCGACCTGGGCAGTAGAGACCCAGTACTTC. Protein product: CASSPTWAVETQYF.

This chain connects TRBV7-6 to TRBJ2-2; no firm D call. Germline V gene data show CDR1 as SGHVS and CDR2 as FNYEAQ. V was shortened by 1 base and J by 6 bases, with 12 bases between the two germline ends. The CDR3 spans 15 residues. The CDR3 region is CASSLDPFGSGELFF. Here the CDR3 DNA reads TGTGCCAGCAGCTTAGATCCTTTCGGTTCCGGGGAGCTGTTTTTT. The variable domain in full, completed from reference TRBV7-6 and TRBJ2-2, reads GAGVSQSPRYKVTKRGQDVALRCDPISGHVSLYWYRQALGQGPEFLTYFNYEAQQDKSGLPNDRFSAERPEGSISTLTIQRTEQRDSAMYRCASSLDPFGSGELFFGEGSRLTVL.

A few counts support this clonotype. J is TRBJ2-7 and V is TRBV29-1, with a weak D call TRBD1 (5 bases). Per germline, CDR1 SQVTM and CDR2 ANQGSEA. Trimming removed 7 bases from V and 7 bases from J, with 17 bases in between. The CDR3 has 12 residues. CDR3 sequence: CSGSSSGREQYF. The CDR3, as DNA: TGCAGCGGATCATCCTCAGGGCGTGAGCAGTACTTC.

This clonotype was seen ten or more times. The CDR3 DNA follows: TGTGCCAGCAGCTCCCCCAAATGGGGGAACACTGAAGCTTTCTTT. Translation: CASSSPKWGNTEAFF. This chain links TRBV9 with TRBJ1-1; D unclear. CDR3 length: 15 residues. V gave up 4 bases and J gave up 1 base, with 14 bases separating them. From germline, CDR1 is SGDLS and CDR2 YYNGEE.

This clonotype was recorded a few times. V is TRBV20-1 and J is TRBJ2-3; D is undetermined. Germline-derived CDR1 and CDR2 are DFQATT and SNEGSKA (reference sequence). The CDR3 is 16 amino acids. The chain's CDR3 is CRARPGSGIGTDTQYF. DNA of the CDR3: TGCAGAGCCCGCCCCGGGTCTGGTATCGGCACAGATACGCAGTATTTT.

Ten or more counts support this clonotype. The chain employs TRBV10-3 and TRBJ2-7; D unclear. The CDR3 runs to 16 residues. V gave up 5 bases and J gave up 2 bases, with 19 bases separating them. Germline V gene data show CDR1 as ENHRY and CDR2 as SYGVKD. CDR3 in amino acids: CAISRTRAEGPYEQYF. The CDR3 DNA reads as TGTGCCATCAGTCGCACTCGGGCCGAAGGACCCTACGAGCAGTACTTC.

This clonotype was seen only a few times. The chain recombines TRBV20-1 with TRBJ1-1; the D is unclear. CDR1 and CDR2 from the germline V gene are DFQATT and SNEGSKA (reference sequence). The CDR3 is 11 amino acids. With 6 bases removed from V and 1 base from J, the gap between germline ends came to 6 bases. The CDR3 sequence: CSAWKNTEAFF. The CDR3 bases are TGCAGTGCGTGGAAGAACACTGAAGCTTTCTTT.

Ten or more counts support this clonotype. The V call is TRBV5-1, the J call TRBJ2-1, with 12 positions matching TRBD1. Trimming removed 6 bases from V and 7 bases from J; junction bases left unmatched: 5. This CDR3 spans 14 amino acids. From germline, CDR1 is SGHRS and CDR2 YFSETQ. CDR3 residues: CASTGTGGLNEQFF. In DNA, the CDR3 is TGCGCCAGCACCGGGACAGGGGGCTTAAATGAGCAGTTCTTC.

The J gene is TRBJ2-1, the V gene TRBV12-3 or TRBV12-4, with no clear D. Trimming pared 7 bases from V and 8 bases from J, leaving 9 bases between. The CDR3 length is 11 residues. This chain's CDR3 is CASTLVDEQFF. CDR3 DNA sequence: TGTGCCAGCACCTTGGTCGATGAGCAGTTCTTC.

This clonotype was picked up a small number of times. This CDR3 reads CASSLGLSTEAFF. CDR3 sequence (DNA): TGTGCCAGCAGCTTAGGGTTAAGCACTGAAGCTTTCTTT. J is TRBJ1-1 and V is TRBV7-9; D is unclear. V was trimmed by 1 base and J by 4 bases, leaving 7 bases between them. Germline CDR1 reads SEHNR; CDR2 reads FQNEAQ (reference sequence). There are 13 residues in the CDR3.

The table lists this clonotype with a few counts. The chain joins TRBV20-1 to TRBJ1-4, with D hard to call. V gave up 0 bases and J gave up 7 bases, with 3 bases separating them. The length of the CDR3 is 11 residues. Germline V gene sequence: CDR1 DFQATT, CDR2 SNEGSKA (reference sequence). In DNA form, the CDR3 reads TGCAGTGCTAGAGATTTTGAAAAACTGTTTTTT. Its protein product is CSARDFEKLFF.